The present T cell receptor beta chain was sequenced within a study of blood T cell repertoires in COVID-19. Unmatched junction bases numbered 3, after V lost 5 bases and J lost 10 bases. Germline V gene lookup returns CDR1 DFQATT and CDR2 SNEGSKA (reference sequence). This CDR3 has 11 amino acids. As to this clone: The sample has other DNA sequences that encode this CDR3 too.

Enrolment of Seattle patients took place during active infection, and they were followed longitudinally. Some clones are missing from TCRdb's copy, which holds only in-frame ones; the method was immunoSEQ multiplex PCR. The data show around 250,000 clones, about 83% seen once. Sequencing input: peripheral blood. The rearrangement uses TRBV20-1 and TRBJ1-2; 11 bases match TRBD1. This receptor was obtained from a woman older than 75 with COVID-19, enrolled during active disease. The CDR3 sequence: CSARDRGDYTF. Written as DNA, the CDR3 is TGCAGTGCTCGGGACAGGGGGGACTACACCTTC.